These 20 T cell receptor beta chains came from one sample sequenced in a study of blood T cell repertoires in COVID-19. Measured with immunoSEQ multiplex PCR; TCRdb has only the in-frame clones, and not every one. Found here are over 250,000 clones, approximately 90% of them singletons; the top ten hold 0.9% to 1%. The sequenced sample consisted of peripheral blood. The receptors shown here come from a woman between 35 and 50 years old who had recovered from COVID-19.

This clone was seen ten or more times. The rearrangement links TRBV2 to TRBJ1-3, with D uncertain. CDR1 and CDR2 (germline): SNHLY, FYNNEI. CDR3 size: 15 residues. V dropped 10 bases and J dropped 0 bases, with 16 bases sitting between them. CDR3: CATIPGINSGNTIYF. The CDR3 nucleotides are TGTGCCACCATACCGGGGATCAACTCTGGAAACACCATATATTTT.

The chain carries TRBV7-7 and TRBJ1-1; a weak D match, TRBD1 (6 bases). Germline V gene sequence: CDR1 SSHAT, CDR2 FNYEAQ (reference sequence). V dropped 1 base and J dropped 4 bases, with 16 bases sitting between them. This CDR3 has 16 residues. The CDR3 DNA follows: TGTGCCAGCAGCTTAGGGGACAAAATAATTAGCACTGAAGCTTTCTTT. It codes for CASSLGDKIISTEAFF. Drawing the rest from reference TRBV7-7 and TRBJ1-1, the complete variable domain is GAGVSQSPRYKVTKRGQDVTLRCDPISSHATLYWYQQALGQGPEFLTYFNYEAQPDKSGLPSDRFSAERPEGSISTLTIQRTEQRDSAMYRCASSLGDKIISTEAFFGQGTRLTVV.

CDR3 bases: TGTGCCAGCAGTGAAGGGACAGGTCGCGGGGGCAATCAGCCCCAGCATTTT. Amino acids: CASSEGTGRGGNQPQHF. V is TRBV6-1 and J is TRBJ1-5, with 7 nucleotides matching TRBD1. From germline, CDR1 is MNHNS and CDR2 SASEGT. The CDR3 has 17 amino acids. The junction had 8 bases not matched to a gene; V was cut back by 1 base and J by 2 bases.

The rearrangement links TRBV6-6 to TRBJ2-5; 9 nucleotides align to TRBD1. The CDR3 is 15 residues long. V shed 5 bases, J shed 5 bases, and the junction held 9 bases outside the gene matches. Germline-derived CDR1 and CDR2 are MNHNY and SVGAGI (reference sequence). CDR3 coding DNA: TGTGCCAGCAGTACCCTCACAGGGGGCCTTGAGACCCAGTACTTC. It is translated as CASSTLTGGLETQYF.

CDR3: CASSPPGLGTKGEQFF. For the CDR3, the DNA is TGTGCCAGCAGCCCCCCGGGACTAGGGACCAAGGGCGAGCAGTTCTTC. The V call is TRBV28, the J call TRBJ2-1; TRBD2 matches at 8 bases. V was pared by 6 bases and J by 10 bases, with 17 bases of the junction left unmatched. Germline CDR1 is MDHEN and CDR2 is SYDVKM. The CDR3 consists of 16 residues.

The DNA for the CDR3 is TGTGCCAGCAGCTTAGTCAGACAGGCGTTATCTGGAAACACCATATATTTT. Translated: CASSLVRQALSGNTIYF. The chain joins TRBV7-2 to TRBJ1-3; a possible D gene is TRBD1 (6 bases). This CDR3 is built from 17 residues. The germline V and J ends were trimmed by 1 base and 1 base, with 14 bases remaining between them. Germline CDR1 SGHTA, CDR2 FQGNSA.

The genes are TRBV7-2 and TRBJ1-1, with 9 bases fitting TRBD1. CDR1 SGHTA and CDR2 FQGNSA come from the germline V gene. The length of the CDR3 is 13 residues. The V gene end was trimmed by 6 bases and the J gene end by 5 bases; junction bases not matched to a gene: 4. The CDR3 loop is CASRGQGWTEAFF. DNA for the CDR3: TGTGCCAGCAGGGGACAGGGTTGGACTGAAGCTTTCTTT.

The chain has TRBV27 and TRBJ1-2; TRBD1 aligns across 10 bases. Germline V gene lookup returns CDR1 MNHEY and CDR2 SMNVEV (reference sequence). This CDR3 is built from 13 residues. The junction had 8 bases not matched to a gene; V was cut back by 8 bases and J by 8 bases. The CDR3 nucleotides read TGTGCCAGCTGGAAGGACAGGGGGGGAGGCTACACCTTC. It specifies CASWKDRGGGYTF.

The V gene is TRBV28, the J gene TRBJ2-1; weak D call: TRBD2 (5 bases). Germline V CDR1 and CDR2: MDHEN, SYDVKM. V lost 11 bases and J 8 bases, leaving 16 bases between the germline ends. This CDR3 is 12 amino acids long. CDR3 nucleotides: TGTGCCGCGGGCGGAGTGGTGGATGAGCAGTTCTTC. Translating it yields CAAGGVVDEQFF. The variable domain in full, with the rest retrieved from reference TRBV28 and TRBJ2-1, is DVKVTQSSRYLVKRTGEKVFLECVQDMDHENMFWYRQDPGLGLRLIYFSYDVKMKEKGDIPEGYSVSREKKERFSLILESASTNQTSMYLCAAGGVVDEQFFGPGTRLTVL.

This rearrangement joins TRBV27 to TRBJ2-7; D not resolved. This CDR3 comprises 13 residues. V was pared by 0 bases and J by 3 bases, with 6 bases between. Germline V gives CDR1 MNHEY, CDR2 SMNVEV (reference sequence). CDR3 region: CASSLSSGYEQYF. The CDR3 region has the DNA TGTGCCAGCAGTTTATCTTCAGGCTACGAGCAGTACTTC.

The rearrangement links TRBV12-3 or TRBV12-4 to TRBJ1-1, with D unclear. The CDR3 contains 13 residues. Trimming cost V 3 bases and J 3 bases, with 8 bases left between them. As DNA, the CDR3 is TGTGCCAGCAGTTTTGAGGTTGACACTGAAGCTTTCTTT. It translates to CASSFEVDTEAFF.

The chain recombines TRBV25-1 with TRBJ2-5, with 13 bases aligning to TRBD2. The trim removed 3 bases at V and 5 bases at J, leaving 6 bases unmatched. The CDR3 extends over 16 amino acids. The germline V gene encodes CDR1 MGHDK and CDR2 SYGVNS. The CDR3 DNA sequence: TGTGCCAGCAGTGATTTGGGACTAGCGGGAACGGAGACCCAGTACTTC. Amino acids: CASSDLGLAGTETQYF. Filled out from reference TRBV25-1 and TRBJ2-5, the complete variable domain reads EADIYQTPRYLVIGTGKKITLECSQTMGHDKMYWYQQDPGMELHLIHYSYGVNSTEKGDLSSESTVSRIRTEHFPLTLESARPSHTSQYLCASSDLGLAGTETQYFGPGTRLLVL.

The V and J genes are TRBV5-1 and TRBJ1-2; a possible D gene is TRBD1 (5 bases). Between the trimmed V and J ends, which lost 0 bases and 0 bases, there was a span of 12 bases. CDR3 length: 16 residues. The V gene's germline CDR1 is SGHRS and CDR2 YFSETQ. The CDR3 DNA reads TGCGCCAGCAGCTTGGGGCGGGACCTCCCTAACTATGGCTACACCTTC. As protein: CASSLGRDLPNYGYTF.

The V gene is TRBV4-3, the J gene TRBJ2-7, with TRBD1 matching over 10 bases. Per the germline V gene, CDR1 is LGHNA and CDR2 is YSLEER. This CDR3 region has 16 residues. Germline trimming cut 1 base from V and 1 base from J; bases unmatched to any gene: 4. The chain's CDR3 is CASSQGAGQGSYEQYF. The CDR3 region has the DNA TGCGCCAGCAGCCAAGGCGCGGGACAGGGGTCCTACGAGCAGTACTTC.

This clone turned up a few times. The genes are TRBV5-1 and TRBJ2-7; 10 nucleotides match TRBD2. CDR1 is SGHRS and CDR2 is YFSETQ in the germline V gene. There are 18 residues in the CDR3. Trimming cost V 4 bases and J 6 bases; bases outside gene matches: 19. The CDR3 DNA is TGCGCCAGCAGCACCTCGGGCAGCGGGAGGGTGGCCCTCTCCGAGCAGTACTTC. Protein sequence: CASSTSGSGRVALSEQYF.

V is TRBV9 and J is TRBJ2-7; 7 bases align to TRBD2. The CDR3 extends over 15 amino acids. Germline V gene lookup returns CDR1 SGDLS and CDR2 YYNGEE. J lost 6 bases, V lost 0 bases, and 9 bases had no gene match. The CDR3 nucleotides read TGTGCCAGCAGCGTAGGGGGCGGGAGCCTCGGCGAGCAGTACTTC. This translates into CASSVGGGSLGEQYF.

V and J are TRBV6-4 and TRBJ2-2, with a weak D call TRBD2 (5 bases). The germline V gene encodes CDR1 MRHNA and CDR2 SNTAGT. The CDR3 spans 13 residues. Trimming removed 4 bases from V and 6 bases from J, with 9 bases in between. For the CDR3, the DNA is TGTGCCAGCAGTGCCGGGGTTCCCGGGGAGCTGTTTTTT. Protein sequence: CASSAGVPGELFF.

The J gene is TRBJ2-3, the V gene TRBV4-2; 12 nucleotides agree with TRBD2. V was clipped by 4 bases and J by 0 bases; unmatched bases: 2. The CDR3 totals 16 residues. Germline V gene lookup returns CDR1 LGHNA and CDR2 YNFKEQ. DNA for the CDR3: TGTGCCAGCAGCCCTGGGACTAGCGGGAGCACAGATACGCAGTATTTT. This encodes CASSPGTSGSTDTQYF.

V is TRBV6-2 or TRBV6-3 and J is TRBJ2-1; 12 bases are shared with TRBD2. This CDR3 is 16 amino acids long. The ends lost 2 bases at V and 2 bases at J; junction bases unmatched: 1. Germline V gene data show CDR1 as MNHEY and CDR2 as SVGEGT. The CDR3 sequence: CASSYPSGRAYNEQFF. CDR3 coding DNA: TGTGCCAGCAGTTACCCTAGCGGGAGGGCCTACAATGAGCAGTTCTTC.

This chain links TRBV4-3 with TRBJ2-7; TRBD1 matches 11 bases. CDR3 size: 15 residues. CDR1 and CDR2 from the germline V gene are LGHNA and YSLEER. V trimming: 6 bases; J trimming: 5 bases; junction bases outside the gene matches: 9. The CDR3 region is CASRGDRGGRNEQYV. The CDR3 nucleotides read TGCGCCAGCAGGGGGGACAGGGGGGGTAGGAACGAGCAGTACGTC.